This TCR beta chain was documented in a study of shared clonotypes between healthy human individuals. Points from the study as a whole: Clonotypes that were shared across a handful of donors made up around 5% of naive CD4 clonotypes. An effect of sequencing depth on clonotype sharing among donors was expected. Non-shared clonotypes were found to have lower generation probabilities than the clonotypes that were shared by all four of the sorted-subset donors.

CDR3 length equals 13 residues. V shed 6 bases and J shed 5 bases, with 12 bases lying between them. Germline CDR1 ENHRY, CDR2 SYGVKD. Points on this clone: Its antigen is undetermined.

The naive CD8 subset, CD45RO-negative cells positively selected for CCR7, excluded terminally differentiated effector memory CD45RA+ cells. Here immunoSEQ multiplex PCR was the method, and the copy in TCRdb shows in-frame clones only, minus some. The sample holds some 2,000,000 clones, just under 95% seen once. The clonotype originates from a man in his late teens or twenties in good health. The sample was naive CD8+ T cells sorted from blood. The chain carries TRBV10-3 and TRBJ2-3; D gene uncertain. The CDR3 bases are TGTGCCATCAGGAGCGAGGTTGGAGATACGCAGTATTTT. Its translation is CAIRSEVGDTQYF.